The clone carrying this T cell receptor (beta chain) appeared a few times. The record originates from a study of blood T cell repertoires in COVID-19. About the study: PBMCs, B-cell-depleted T cells, or T cells were the source of the cDNA or gDNA that made up the material.

The assay was immunoSEQ multiplex PCR, and TCRdb's table has in-frame clones only and misses some. The repertoire holds around 420,000 clones, with roughly 87% as singletons. The sequencing sample was made of PBMCs or T cells enriched from blood (not recorded which). This receptor was identified in a woman in her 40s with acute COVID-19.

Here the CDR3 reads CASSPTYNEQFF. For the CDR3, the DNA is TGTGCCAGCAGCCCCACCTACAATGAGCAGTTCTTC. The chain employs TRBV7-6 and TRBJ2-1; no clear D. This CDR3 has 12 amino acids. Trimming shortened V by 5 bases and J by 2 bases, and 4 bases separated the two germline ends. Germline V lookup: CDR1 SGHVS, CDR2 FNYEAQ.